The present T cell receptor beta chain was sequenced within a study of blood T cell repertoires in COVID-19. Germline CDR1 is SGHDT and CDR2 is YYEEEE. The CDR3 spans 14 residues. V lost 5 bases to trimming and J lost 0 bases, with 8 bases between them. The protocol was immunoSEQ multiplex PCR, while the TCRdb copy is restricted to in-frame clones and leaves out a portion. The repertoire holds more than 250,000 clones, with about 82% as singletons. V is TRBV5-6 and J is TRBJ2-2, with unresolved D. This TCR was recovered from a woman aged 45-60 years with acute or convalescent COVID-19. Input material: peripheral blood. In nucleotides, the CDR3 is TGTGCCAGCAGAGCGCTAGCGAACACCGGGGAGCTGTTTTTT. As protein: CASRALANTGELFF.